These T cell receptor beta chains were read from a single sample in a study of beta chain features in type 1 diabetes. The assay was immunoSEQ multiplex PCR, and TCRdb's table has in-frame clones only and misses some. The sample shows 600,000 to 650,000 clones, 15% of them seen only once. Sequenced material: naive CD4+ T cells from blood. The origin of the receptors is a young man in good health. CDR3s leave out the opening cysteine and the closing phenylalanine or tryptophan.

V	J	CDR3
TRBV10-3	TRBJ2-7	ASSATGTEQY
TRBV5-1	TRBJ1-1	ASSLGSDIEAF
TRBV10-3	TRBJ1-1	AISGQGRNTEAF
TRBV21-1	TRBJ2-1	ASSMGLAGGGDEQF
TRBV7-2	TRBJ2-6	ASSFRGPGANVLT
TRBV5-1	TRBJ2-7	ASSFGRANEQY
TRBV7-9	TRBJ2-6	ASSLGRDRGSGANVLT
TRBV19	TRBJ2-5	ASSSSTLTGRETQY
TRBV5-1	TRBJ1-2	ASSHDRGLGYGYT
TRBV9	TRBJ2-3	ASSAQGTDTQY
TRBV6-1	TRBJ2-1	ASSILTDYNEQF
TRBV14	TRBJ1-2	ASSQRRGQLIYGYT
TRBV14	TRBJ1-4	ASSQERREGREINEKLF
TRBV28	TRBJ2-3	ASSLRGGRTDTQY
TRBV29-1	TRBJ1-5	SVGQGGQPQH
TRBV7-6	TRBJ2-7	ASLPKWGTSRYEQY
TRBV10-3	TRBJ1-4	AISDFGRSESEKLF
TRBV4-1	TRBJ1-2	ASSQDARQYMALT
TRBV7-7	TRBJ2-7	ASSLAQGGAYEQY
TRBV7-6	TRBJ2-5	ASSPSSGTQY